The 30 T cell receptor beta chains below were found in one sample sequenced in a study of T cell repertoires in cytomegalovirus infection. One entry per CDR3 protein results from TCRdb running MiXCR on the reads. Here the sample spans 200,000 to 300,000 distinct CDR3 sequences, approximately 13% being singletons. Sequencing was carried out using PBMCs. The receptors stem from a human donor in good health (CMV status not recorded). Some clones in this sample may be carry-over from other donors' samples.

This clonotype was seen many times. The chain has TRBV7-2 and TRBJ2-3; D is perhaps TRBD2 (6 bases). The CDR3 is 15 amino acids. Trimming removed 0 bases from V and 1 base from J, with 8 bases in between. Germline V gene sequence: CDR1 SGHTA, CDR2 FQGNSA. The DNA of the CDR3 is TGTGCCAGCAGCTTAGCTCGCGGGGGCACAGATACGCAGTATTTT. Translated: CASSLARGGTDTQYF.

This clonotype has ten or more counts. V usage is TRBV28 and J usage is TRBJ1-2; TRBD1 matches at 8 bases. This CDR3 spans 13 amino acids. Germline CDR1 MDHEN, CDR2 SYDVKM. The trim removed 6 bases at V and 4 bases at J, leaving 4 bases unmatched. CDR3 residues: CASRTTGAYGYTF. The CDR3 DNA follows: TGTGCCAGCAGGACGACAGGGGCCTATGGCTACACCTTC.

This clonotype was observed a handful of times. The chain combines TRBV20-1 with TRBJ1-1, with a weak D call TRBD1 (5 bases). The V gene's germline CDR1 is DFQATT and CDR2 SNEGSKA (reference sequence). Trimming removed 1 base from V and 1 base from J, with 10 bases in between. The CDR3 contains 14 residues. The CDR3: CSARGQISNTEAFF. CDR3 in DNA: TGCAGTGCTAGAGGACAGATATCGAACACTGAAGCTTTCTTT.

In this sample, this clonotype turned up many times. V and J are TRBV7-3 and TRBJ2-1; weak D call: TRBD2 (6 bases). The CDR3 runs 12 residues. With 3 bases removed from V and 11 bases from J, the gap between germline ends came to 11 bases. CDR1 and CDR2 from the germline V gene are SGHTA and FQGTGA. The DNA of the CDR3 is TGTGCCAGCAGCTTCTCCGGGAGTAAGCAGTTCTTC. This codes for CASSFSGSKQFF.

At least ten counts were recorded for this clonotype. The CDR3 bases are TGTGCCAGCAGCCCTAGGACGGAAGCCTACAATGAGCAGTTCTTC. Translation gives CASSPRTEAYNEQFF. The V gene is TRBV7-8, the J gene TRBJ2-1; D is uncertain. Germline loops: CDR1 SGHVS, CDR2 FQNEAQ. Trimming removed 5 bases from V and 2 bases from J, with 13 bases in between. The CDR3 extends over 15 amino acids.

This clonotype was seen repeatedly, ten times or more. The chain employs TRBV7-2 and TRBJ2-5; 8 bases fit TRBD2. CDR1 is SGHTA and CDR2 is FQGNSA in the germline V gene. V lost 2 bases and J lost 5; bases outside the gene matches: 13. This CDR3 is 17 amino acids long. CDR3 amino acids: CASSLKSMVAGWETQYF. The DNA for the CDR3 is TGTGCCAGCAGCTTAAAAAGTATGGTAGCGGGATGGGAGACCCAGTACTTC.

There are many counts of this clonotype. The rearrangement uses TRBV7-7 and TRBJ2-5, with D possibly called TRBD1 or TRBD2 (6 bases each). Trimming shortened V by 2 bases and J by 1 base, and 11 bases separated the two germline ends. Germline V gives CDR1 SSHAT, CDR2 FNYEAQ (reference sequence). CDR3 length equals 15 residues. This chain's CDR3 is CASSLRPGAQETQYF. In nucleotides, the CDR3 is TGTGCCAGCAGCTTACGGCCGGGGGCCCAAGAGACCCAGTACTTC.

This clonotype showed up many times. The V gene is TRBV7-2, the J gene TRBJ1-1; D gene uncertain. The CDR3 has 13 residues. Trimming pared 5 bases from V and 0 bases from J, leaving 7 bases between. From germline, CDR1 is SGHTA and CDR2 FQGNSA. CDR3 sequence (DNA): TGTGCCAGCAGCCTCGAAATGAACACTGAAGCTTTCTTT. Translation: CASSLEMNTEAFF.

This clonotype was detected ten times or more. The chain is built from TRBV7-2 and TRBJ1-1, with a weak D call TRBD1 (5 bases). V was pared by 5 bases and J by 6 bases, with 19 bases between. Germline CDR1 reads SGHTA; CDR2 reads FQGNSA. The CDR3 contains 15 residues. In nucleotides, the CDR3 is TGTGCCAGCAGCCTTCTCAGGGCCCGAGGTGCTGAAGCTTTCTTT. Translating gives CASSLLRARGAEAFF.

There are many counts of this clonotype. The chain uses TRBV12-3 or TRBV12-4 and TRBJ1-1, with D unclear. This CDR3 is built from 15 residues. V lost 3 bases and J 1 base, leaving 12 bases between the germline ends. CDR3 sequence: CASSFLFLSNTEAFF. Here the CDR3 DNA reads TGTGCCAGCAGTTTCCTATTCCTCTCGAACACTGAAGCTTTCTTT.

The V gene is TRBV5-1, the J gene TRBJ1-4, with D perhaps TRBD1 (5 bases). This CDR3 region has 16 residues. V was cut by 4 bases and J by 4 bases, with 17 bases left in between. Germline CDR1 and CDR2: SGHRS and YFSETQ. CDR3 protein: CASSAGTEANNEKLFF. The CDR3 DNA reads TGCGCCAGCAGCGCGGGGACGGAGGCAAATAATGAAAAACTGTTTTTT. Supplemented by reference TRBV5-1 and TRBJ1-4, the full variable domain reads KAGVTQTPRYLIKTRGQQVTLSCSPISGHRSVSWYQQTPGQGLQFLFEYFSETQRNKGNFPGRFSGRQFSNSRSEMNVSTLELGDSALYLCASSAGTEANNEKLFFGSGTQLSVL.

This clonotype has a handful of counts. J is TRBJ1-4 and V is TRBV28; D call uncertain. Germline V lookup: CDR1 MDHEN, CDR2 SYDVKM. Trimming cost V 3 bases and J 4 bases, with 9 bases left between them. This CDR3 has 14 amino acids. CDR3 bases: TGTGCCAGCAGTTTGGGCAGATATAATGAAAAACTGTTTTTT. Protein sequence: CASSLGRYNEKLFF.

There are many counts of this clonotype. The chain uses TRBV28 and TRBJ1-1; no reliable D call. Germline values: CDR1 MDHEN, CDR2 SYDVKM. The CDR3 has 13 residues. Trimming removed 0 bases from V and 2 bases from J, with 4 bases in between. CDR3 in amino acids: CASSLWVNTEAFF. The CDR3 region has the DNA TGTGCCAGCAGTTTATGGGTAAACACTGAAGCTTTCTTT.

This clonotype was counted between two and nine times. The J gene is TRBJ1-1, the V gene TRBV18; the D is unclear. CDR3 size: 13 residues. V dropped 8 bases and J dropped 0 bases, with 10 bases sitting between them. The germline gives CDR1 KGHSH, CDR2 LQKENI. The CDR3 bases are TGTGCCAGCCTAGTCGGCCTGAACACTGAAGCTTTCTTT. Encoded protein: CASLVGLNTEAFF.

The chain has TRBV19 and TRBJ2-1; TRBD1 aligns across 10 bases. The germline gives CDR1 LNHDA, CDR2 SQIVND (reference sequence). The CDR3 totals 15 residues. After removal of 5 bases from V and 13 bases from J, the junction contained 14 bases not matched to a gene. The CDR3 region has the DNA TGTGCCAGTAGTTCGACAGGGGGCGCGGGGGGCGAACAGTTCTTC. It translates to CASSSTGGAGGEQFF.

This clonotype was observed at least ten times. The chain uses TRBV7-2 and TRBJ2-3, with D possibly matching TRBD2 (6 bases). Germline loops: CDR1 SGHTA, CDR2 FQGNSA. V was pared by 2 bases and J by 2 bases, with 17 bases between. The CDR3 covers 17 residues. CDR3 sequence reads: CASSLIAASALTDTQYF. The CDR3 DNA follows: TGTGCCAGCAGCTTAATCGCGGCTAGCGCTCTCACAGATACGCAGTATTTT.

Many counts were recorded for this clonotype. The gene calls are TRBV7-6 and TRBJ2-1; TRBD2 matches at 9 bases. The J segment lost 9 bases and the V segment lost 5 bases, leaving 11 bases of the junction unmatched. The CDR3 has 15 residues. Germline-derived CDR1 and CDR2 are SGHVS and FNYEAQ. The CDR3 loop is CASSQNSGSGGEQFF. Here the CDR3 DNA reads TGTGCCAGCAGCCAAAATAGCGGGAGCGGGGGTGAGCAGTTCTTC.

The chain recombines TRBV28 with TRBJ1-5; D remains ambiguous. The V end lost 3 bases, the J end lost 2 bases, and 11 bases lay between the germline ends. Looked up from germline, CDR1 is MDHEN and CDR2 is SYDVKM. CDR3 length: 15 amino acids. The CDR3 DNA reads as TGTGCCAGCAGTTTGCGAGTTAATCGCAATCAGCCCCAGCATTTT. Protein: CASSLRVNRNQPQHF.

A few counts support this clonotype. This chain joins TRBV20-1 and TRBJ2-7; 9 bases fit TRBD1. V dropped 6 bases and J dropped 6; count of bases not matched to a gene: 9. The CDR3 runs to 13 residues. Germline loops: CDR1 DFQATT, CDR2 SNEGSKA (reference sequence). CDR3 bases: TGCAGTGCCCACCCACAGGGGGCAGGCGAGCAGTACTTC. Translating it yields CSAHPQGAGEQYF.

With respect to this clonotype: It may be a read error: a sequence one base away is much more abundant. This chain connects TRBV30 to TRBJ2-1, with 9 bases fitting TRBD2. Per the germline V gene, CDR1 is GTSNPN and CDR2 is SVGIG (reference sequence). This CDR3 region has 14 residues. CDR3 sequence (DNA): TGTGCCAGGAGTTTGCTAGCGGGGTACAATGAGCAGTTCTTC. It codes for CARSLLAGYNEQFF.

Many counts were recorded for this clonotype. The chain couples TRBV7-6 to TRBJ2-2, with TRBD2 as a possible D gene (5 bases). This CDR3 contains 19 residues. Per germline, CDR1 SGHVS and CDR2 FNYEAQ. V was clipped by 1 base and J by 1 base, with 19 bases between them. The CDR3 nucleotides are TGTGCCAGCAGCTTAGAAGCGACCGGCGGGCCCTTGAACACCGGGGAGCTGTTTTTT. Translated, it gives CASSLEATGGPLNTGELFF.

This clonotype was recorded many times. The chain employs TRBV6-5 and TRBJ1-3; D perhaps matches TRBD1 (6 bases). The CDR3 length is 14 residues. Trimming left V 6 bases short and J 4 bases short, with 13 bases between. The V gene's germline CDR1 is MNHEY and CDR2 SVGAGI. The CDR3 sequence: CASSRTAGGNTIYF. The CDR3 DNA reads as TGTGCCAGCAGCCGGACAGCAGGGGGAAACACCATATATTTT.

This clonotype was seen at least ten times. The CDR3 loop reads CASSPPPGIRETQYF. The CDR3 DNA reads TGTGCCAGCAGCCCTCCCCCCGGGATTCGAGAGACCCAGTACTTC. The chain employs TRBV7-2 and TRBJ2-5; D is perhaps TRBD2 (5 bases). The germline CDR1 and CDR2 sequences are SGHTA and FQGNSA. V lost 5 bases and J lost 4, with 17 bases in between. The CDR3 extends over 15 amino acids.

This clonotype was recorded many times. The V and J genes are TRBV7-2 and TRBJ2-2; D gene uncertain. Germline CDR1 and CDR2: SGHTA and FQGNSA. Trimming shortened V by 3 bases and J by 6 bases, and 5 bases separated the two germline ends. This CDR3 contains 12 residues. The CDR3 is CASSFASGELFF. The CDR3 nucleotides are TGTGCCAGCAGCTTTGCTTCCGGGGAGCTGTTTTTT.

This clonotype was recorded at least ten times. V and J are TRBV5-1 and TRBJ1-6; no reliable D call. Germline lookup yields CDR1 SGHRS and CDR2 YFSETQ. Trimming stripped 4 bases from V and 5 bases from J, with 7 bases between. This CDR3 region has 13 residues. The CDR3 coding sequence is TGCGCCAGCAGCACAACCAATAATTCACCCCTCCACTTT. It specifies CASSTTNNSPLHF.

The rearrangement joins TRBV7-2 to TRBJ2-5; 11 bases are a match to TRBD1. Unmatched junction bases numbered 2, after V lost 4 bases and J lost 1 base. Germline CDR1 reads SGHTA; CDR2 reads FQGNSA. The CDR3 has 15 amino acids. The chain's CDR3 is CASSYGQGAQETQYF. The CDR3 DNA is TGTGCCAGCAGCTATGGACAGGGGGCCCAAGAGACCCAGTACTTC.

The chain uses TRBV20-1 and TRBJ2-7, with D hard to call. This CDR3 is 13 amino acids long. Trimming left V 5 bases short and J 3 bases short, with 14 bases between. The germline V gene has CDR1 DFQATT and CDR2 SNEGSKA (reference sequence). The CDR3 DNA reads as TGCAGTGCTCAAAGGAACTACCTCTACGAGCAGTACTTC. Its translation is CSAQRNYLYEQYF.

Ten or more counts support this clonotype. V gene TRBV7-2 combines with J gene TRBJ1-1; tentative D call: TRBD1 (6 bases). Trimming removed 5 bases at V and 4 bases at J, with 14 bases between. The CDR3 loop spans 14 amino acids. The germline V gene encodes CDR1 SGHTA and CDR2 FQGNSA. The CDR3 nucleotides are TGTGCCAGCAGCCCATGGGACACCCTCACTGAAGCTTTCTTT. It translates to CASSPWDTLTEAFF.

This clonotype occurred many times. The chain is built from TRBV7-8 and TRBJ2-3; D is undetermined. V lost 3 bases and J 0 bases, leaving 7 bases between the germline ends. Germline V gives CDR1 SGHVS, CDR2 FQNEAQ. CDR3 length equals 14 residues. The CDR3 reads CASSFRSSTDTQYF. The CDR3 nucleotides read TGTGCCAGCAGCTTCAGGTCTAGCACAGATACGCAGTATTTT.

This clonotype was observed at least ten times. This chain joins TRBV7-9 and TRBJ2-3; no clear D gene. The V end was cut by 1 base, the J end by 4 bases, with 3 bases between. The CDR3 extends over 12 amino acids. Looked up from germline, CDR1 is SEHNR and CDR2 is FQNEAQ (reference sequence). For the CDR3, the DNA is TGTGCCAGCAGCTTAGGGCCAGATACGCAGTATTTT. Translated, it gives CASSLGPDTQYF.